A selection of T cell receptor beta chains follows, all from one sample in a study of regulatory T cells in long-lasting Graves disease. TCRdb passed the multiplex PCR reads through MiXCR, listing each CDR3 protein once. The repertoire holds about 460,000 distinct CDR3 sequences, with less than 25% as singletons. The sample consisted of peripheral blood mononuclear cells (PBMCs), taken when the disease was refractory, from a patient treated with antithyroid drugs. The receptors were sampled from a female donor with Graves disease. Each CDR3 is given with its conserved first and last residue. The order of the fields is J gene, V gene, clone size, D gene, CDR3 protein, CDR3 DNA. The D gene is left open where the match is weak. Size is stated for part of the rows, as once, few or many counts, or as a class when the clone is expanded.

TRBJ1-2 | TRBV9 | few | TRBD1 | CASSALSASGGGENGYTF | TGTGCCAGCAGCGCCCTCTCGGCCTCAGGGGGCGGGGAGAATGGCTACACCTTC
TRBJ1-4 | TRBV11-3 | many | . | CASSFTGEKLFF | TGTGCCAGCAGCTTCACGGGTGAAAAACTGTTTTTT
TRBJ2-5 | TRBV27 | . | . | CASSLSGSWETQYF | TGTGCCAGCAGTTTAAGCGGCAGTTGGGAGACCCAGTACTTC
TRBJ2-7 | TRBV9 | few | . | CASSGATSYEQYF | TGTGCCAGCAGCGGGGCCACCTCCTACGAGCAGTACTTC
TRBJ1-1 | TRBV7-9 | few | TRBD1 | CASSPPTGVMNTEAFF | TGTGCCAGCAGCCCCCCGACAGGGGTCATGAACACTGAAGCTTTCTTT
TRBJ2-1 | TRBV29-1 | . | TRBD2 | CSVATSGSNEQFF | TGCAGCGTTGCGACTAGCGGGAGTAATGAGCAGTTCTTC
TRBJ2-1 | TRBV11-3 | . | TRBD2 | CASSETGTSGNEQFF | TGTGCCAGCAGCGAGACCGGGACTAGCGGCAATGAGCAGTTCTTC
TRBJ2-5 | TRBV7-6 | . | . | CASSWRLQETQYF | TGTGCCAGCAGCTGGAGGCTCCAGGAGACCCAGTACTTC
TRBJ2-7 | TRBV7-2 | many | TRBD1 | CASTSQGGQKDYEQYF | TGTGCCAGCACCTCACAGGGGGGACAGAAAGATTACGAGCAGTACTTC
TRBJ1-1 | TRBV12-3/TRBV12-4 | many | . | CASSLRPTNTEAFF | TGTGCCAGCTCCCTCCGACCGACGAACACTGAAGCTTTCTTT
TRBJ2-2 | TRBV28 | few | . | CASSLRWSRSGELFF | TGTGCCAGCAGTTTAAGATGGAGTCGTTCCGGGGAGCTGTTTTTT
TRBJ2-7 | TRBV27 | many | TRBD1 | CASRSGQWNFGEQYF | TGTGCCAGCAGGTCGGGACAGTGGAATTTCGGCGAGCAGTACTTC
TRBJ1-6 | TRBV7-9 | . | . | CASSQGPDSPLHF | TGTGCCAGCAGCCAGGGACCAGATTCACCCCTCCACTTT
TRBJ1-1 | TRBV6-1 | many | . | CASSWGITEAFF | TGTGCCAGCAGCTGGGGAATTACTGAAGCTTTCTTT
TRBJ2-7 | TRBV29-1 | few | . | CSVEDLSSYEQYF | TGCAGCGTTGAAGATCTCAGCTCCTACGAGCAGTACTTC
TRBJ2-7 | TRBV27 | many | . | CASSSYPGTNYEQYF | TGTGCCAGCAGTTCCTACCCCGGGACGAACTACGAGCAGTACTTC
TRBJ1-5 | TRBV5-6 | . | . | CASSRTGTDLRPQHF | TGTGCCAGCAGCCGGACCGGGACTGACCTAAGGCCCCAGCATTTT
TRBJ1-6 | TRBV12-3/TRBV12-4 | few | . | CASRAGASSYNSPLHF | TGTGCCAGCAGAGCAGGGGCGAGCTCCTATAATTCACCCCTCCACTTT
TRBJ1-1 | TRBV12-3/TRBV12-4 | few | . | CASSPVTFEGEAFF | TGTGCCAGCAGTCCCGTCACCTTCGAGGGGGAAGCTTTCTTT
TRBJ2-7 | TRBV20-1 | many | . | CSATRDGPNYEQYF | TGCAGTGCGACCCGGGACGGGCCAAACTACGAGCAGTACTTC
TRBJ2-1 | TRBV12-3/TRBV12-4 | . | TRBD2 | CASTLAGNNEQFF | TGTGCCAGCACTCTAGCGGGCAACAATGAGCAGTTCTTC
TRBJ1-2 | TRBV11-2 | many | TRBD1 | CASSFMTGTYGYTF | TGTGCCAGCAGCTTCATGACAGGGACCTATGGCTACACCTTC
TRBJ1-2 | TRBV19 | few | . | CASSIDRQVRYGYTF | TGTGCCAGTAGTATAGATAGACAGGTCCGGTATGGCTACACCTTC
TRBJ2-2 | TRBV12-3/TRBV12-4 | many | TRBD2 | CASNSNLAGGQTGELFF | TGTGCCAGCAACTCCAATCTAGCGGGGGGGCAAACCGGGGAGCTGTTTTTT
TRBJ2-7 | TRBV28 | many | TRBD1 | CASRAGTGPTEQYF | TGTGCCAGCAGAGCCGGGACAGGACCTACTGAGCAGTACTTC
TRBJ2-7 | TRBV15 | . | . | CATSRDRVAESYEQYF | TGTGCCACCAGCAGAGATAGGGTAGCGGAATCCTACGAGCAGTACTTC
TRBJ1-1 | TRBV5-5 | . | . | CASSPGPATEAFF | TGTGCCAGCAGTCCGGGGCCGGCCACTGAAGCTTTCTTT
TRBJ2-1 | TRBV12-3/TRBV12-4 | few | . | CASSLAMRLPSDNEQFF | TGTGCCAGCAGTTTAGCGATGAGACTGCCCTCGGATAATGAGCAGTTCTTC
TRBJ2-7 | TRBV6-1 | . | TRBD2 | CATLPGLAGKEQYF | TGTGCCACACTCCCGGGACTAGCGGGGAAAGAGCAGTACTTC
TRBJ2-1 | TRBV7-9 | few | TRBD2 | CASSLPGLAGGRRGEQFF | TGTGCCAGCAGCCTACCGGGACTAGCGGGAGGGAGGCGGGGTGAGCAGTTCTTC
TRBJ2-5 | TRBV20-1 | many | . | CSARTQYQETQYF | TGCAGTGCTCGGACACAGTACCAAGAGACCCAGTACTTC
TRBJ1-4 | TRBV12-3/TRBV12-4 | many | . | CASSPYRENEKLFF | TGTGCCAGCAGCCCCTACAGGGAAAATGAAAAACTGTTTTTT
TRBJ2-2 | TRBV28 | many | TRBD2 | CASSQSGTSGTGELFF | TGTGCCAGCAGTCAATCCGGGACTAGCGGCACCGGGGAGCTGTTTTTT
TRBJ1-5 | TRBV7-2 | many | TRBD1 | CASSTGQGAQPQHF | TGTGCCAGCAGCACCGGACAGGGGGCCCAGCCCCAGCATTTT
TRBJ2-5 | TRBV9 | many | TRBD2 | CASTAGTSGTRETQYF | TGTGCCAGCACGGCTGGGACTAGCGGGACGAGAGAGACCCAGTACTTC
TRBJ1-6 | TRBV12-3/TRBV12-4 | many | . | CASSPGSFNSPLHF | TGTGCCAGCAGCCCCGGGAGTTTCAATTCACCCCTCCACTTT
TRBJ1-2 | TRBV27 | many | . | CASSLRPGVGYTF | TGTGCCAGCAGTTTAAGGCCAGGGGTTGGCTACACCTTC
TRBJ1-2 | TRBV6-1 | many | TRBD1 | CASSEVGTGGYTF | TGTGCCAGCAGTGAAGTCGGGACAGGTGGCTACACCTTC
TRBJ2-3 | TRBV24-1 | . | . | CATLPAPSKDTQYF | TGTGCCACCTTACCGGCCCCTAGCAAAGATACGCAGTATTTT
TRBJ1-2 | TRBV30 | few | . | CAWSVVSYGYTF | TGTGCCTGGAGTGTAGTCAGCTATGGCTACACCTTC
TRBJ1-5 | TRBV6-1 | many | . | CASSQLEGAPGQPQHF | TGTGCCAGCAGTCAACTCGAAGGGGCGCCAGGTCAGCCCCAGCATTTT
TRBJ2-7 | TRBV28 | many | TRBD1 | CASSLVSGQGVHEQYF | TGTGCCAGCAGTTTAGTTTCGGGACAGGGTGTTCACGAGCAGTACTTC